A single sample gave rise to the 26 T cell receptor beta chains below, sequenced in a study of memory CD4+ T cells and cytomegalovirus serostatus. The sort gate was single viable CD3+CD4+CD8-CD45RO+ cells for memory CD4+ T cells. Assay: immunoSEQ multiplex PCR; the TCRdb copy retains only in-frame clones and omits some. Here the sample spans around 63,000 clones, roughly 75% being singletons. The specimen was memory CD4+ T cells from blood. Receptors were obtained from an adult in good health and CMV-seronegative. Some clones in this sample may be carry-over from other donors' samples.

This chain uses TRBV7-2 with TRBJ1-1, with a tentative D call TRBD1 (5 bases). This CDR3 spans 13 amino acids. The germline CDR1 and CDR2 sequences are SGHTA and FQGNSA. V gave up 10 bases and J gave up 3 bases, with 15 bases separating them. Written as DNA, the CDR3 is TGTGCCACCCAACCGGGGGTGGACACTGAAGCTTTCTTT. Translating gives CATQPGVDTEAFF.

This chain uses TRBV27 with TRBJ2-1; D not certain. In germline, CDR1 is MNHEY, CDR2 SMNVEV (reference sequence). The CDR3 is 11 amino acids. Trimming shortened V by 5 bases and J by 3 bases, and 2 bases separated the two germline ends. CDR3 sequence: CASSLYNEQFF. The CDR3 DNA reads as TGTGCCAGCAGTCTCTACAATGAGCAGTTCTTC.

This rearrangement joins TRBV5-6 to TRBJ2-1; 8 bases align to TRBD2. CDR1 is SGHDT, CDR2 YYEEEE, per germline. V shed 2 bases, J shed 4 bases, and the junction held 8 bases outside the gene matches. This CDR3 has 16 amino acids. CDR3 nucleotides: TGTGCCAGCAGCTTTATGAAGCGGGGGACTTACAATGAGCAGTTCTTC. As protein: CASSFMKRGTYNEQFF.

The chain employs TRBV5-4 and TRBJ2-4; D not resolved. With 1 base removed from V and 7 bases from J, the gap between germline ends came to 18 bases. The CDR3 sequence is 16 residues long. Germline loops: CDR1 SGHNT, CDR2 YYREEE (reference sequence). CDR3 nucleotide sequence: TGTGCCAGCAGCTTGATTGGGCGGAGTGGAGAGAACATTCAGTACTTC. Amino acids: CASSLIGRSGENIQYF. The variable domain in full, with the rest retrieved from reference TRBV5-4 and TRBJ2-4, is ETGVTQSPTHLIKTRGQQVTLRCSSQSGHNTVSWYQQALGQGPQFIFQYYREEENGRGNFPPRFSGLQFPNYSSELNVNALELDDSALYLCASSLIGRSGENIQYFGAGTRLSVL.

J is TRBJ2-1 and V is TRBV5-1; perhaps TRBD1 as D (5 bases). This CDR3 has 16 residues. Germline-derived CDR1 and CDR2 are SGHRS and YFSETQ. Trimming took 7 bases from V and 5 from J, leaving 22 bases between them. The CDR3 protein is CASASRAQGLNNEQFF. CDR3 bases: TGCGCCAGCGCTTCGAGAGCGCAGGGATTAAACAATGAGCAGTTCTTC.

This clone was seen only a few times. This chain links TRBV2 with TRBJ2-1; D remains ambiguous. Germline loops: CDR1 SNHLY, CDR2 FYNNEI. The V end was cut by 3 bases, the J end by 3 bases, with 9 bases between. CDR3 length: 14 amino acids. The CDR3 sequence is CASSDPHGYNEQFF. The CDR3 nucleotides read TGTGCCAGCAGTGACCCCCACGGCTACAATGAGCAGTTCTTC.

This clone was found once. The chain couples TRBV28 to TRBJ2-7, with D maybe TRBD2 (5 bases). The CDR3 covers 14 residues. Between the trimmed V and J ends, which lost 8 bases and 0 bases, there was a span of 14 bases. The V gene's germline CDR1 is MDHEN and CDR2 SYDVKM. CDR3 loop: CASVDSGSSYEQYF. The CDR3 nucleotides are TGTGCCAGCGTCGATTCGGGAAGCTCCTACGAGCAGTACTTC.

The chain employs TRBV4-2 and TRBJ2-7; maybe TRBD2 (6 bases). CDR1 is LGHNA, CDR2 YNFKEQ, per germline. The V end was cut by 4 bases, the J end by 1 base, with 23 bases between. The CDR3 loop spans 18 amino acids. In DNA form, the CDR3 reads TGTGCCAGCAGCCCTCTCCCGGGAGAGGGATGGGGTTCCTACGAGCAGTACTTC. Encoded protein: CASSPLPGEGWGSYEQYF.

Notes on this clone: A read error may produce the germline difference seen at one junction end. The chain joins TRBV7-7 to TRBJ2-2, with D possibly TRBD1 on 5 matching bases. Germline V lookup: CDR1 SSHAT, CDR2 FNYEAQ (reference sequence). The CDR3 runs to 14 residues. The CDR3, as DNA: TGTGCTAGCAGCTTAGGGGCTAAGACCGGGGAGCTGTTTTTT. Protein sequence: CASSLGAKTGELFF. Based on the CDR3 plus reference TRBV7-7 and TRBJ2-2, the full variable domain is GAGVSQSPRYKVTKRGQDVTLRCDPISSHATLYWYQQALGQGPEFLTYFNYEAQPDKSGLPSDRFSAERPEGSISTLTIQRTEQRDSAMYRCASSLGAKTGELFFGEGSRLTVL.

This chain connects TRBV5-1 to TRBJ2-5; TRBD1 matches at 10 bases. CDR1 and CDR2 from the germline V gene are SGHRS and YFSETQ. CDR3 length: 16 amino acids. Germline trimming cut 2 bases from V and 5 bases from J; bases unmatched to any gene: 9. This chain's CDR3 is CASSFTTGTGDETQYF. DNA for the CDR3: TGCGCCAGCAGCTTCACCACCGGGACAGGGGATGAGACCCAGTACTTC. Full variable domain (outside the CDR3, taken from reference TRBV5-1 and TRBJ2-5): KAGVTQTPRYLIKTRGQQVTLSCSPISGHRSVSWYQQTPGQGLQFLFEYFSETQRNKGNFPGRFSGRQFSNSRSEMNVSTLELGDSALYLCASSFTTGTGDETQYFGPGTRLLVL.

The chain uses TRBV5-1 and TRBJ2-1, with D perhaps matching TRBD1 or TRBD2 (5 bases each). The length of the CDR3 is 14 residues. V lost 0 bases and J 12 bases, leaving 16 bases between the germline ends. CDR1 is SGHRS, CDR2 YFSETQ, per germline. CDR3 region: CASSLGQTRDGQFF. CDR3 DNA sequence: TGCGCCAGCAGCTTGGGACAGACGAGGGACGGGCAGTTCTTC.

V usage is TRBV6-1 and J usage is TRBJ1-2, with a tentative D call TRBD1 (6 bases). Trimming shortened V by 6 bases and J by 8 bases, and 19 bases separated the two germline ends. Germline-derived CDR1 and CDR2 are MNHNS and SASEGT. The CDR3 runs to 14 residues. The CDR3 sequence is CASRSLIQGLGYTF. In DNA form, the CDR3 reads TGTGCCAGCAGATCCCTAATACAGGGATTAGGCTACACCTTC.

The chain uses TRBV6-1 and TRBJ1-3; no firm D call. The CDR3 contains 16 residues. Germline CDR1 and CDR2: MNHNS and SASEGT. Trimming removed 4 bases from V and 0 bases from J, with 13 bases in between. CDR3 loop: CASSASEWASGNTIYF. In nucleotides, the CDR3 is TGTGCCAGCAGTGCTTCGGAGTGGGCCTCTGGAAACACCATATATTTT.

V usage is TRBV7-9 and J usage is TRBJ1-4; D gene uncertain. The germline V gene encodes CDR1 SEHNR and CDR2 FQNEAQ (reference sequence). V was pared by 4 bases and J by 6 bases, with 18 bases between. The CDR3 is 16 residues long. The CDR3 loop reads CASSYREPFGDEKLFF. The CDR3 bases are TGTGCCAGCAGCTACCGGGAACCCTTTGGGGATGAAAAACTGTTTTTT.

The CDR3 loop reads CASSFDAYEQYF. The CDR3 DNA reads as TGTGCCAGCAGTTTTGATGCCTACGAGCAGTACTTC. The chain uses TRBV28 and TRBJ2-7, with no clear D. V shed 3 bases and J shed 2 bases, with 5 bases lying between them. The CDR3 totals 12 residues. Germline CDR1 MDHEN, CDR2 SYDVKM.

The table lists this clone with a count of one. This chain links TRBV5-6 with TRBJ2-1; the D gene is possibly TRBD2 (6 bases). The V end lost 7 bases, the J end lost 3 bases, and 14 bases lay between the germline ends. There are 14 residues in the CDR3. Germline V gene data show CDR1 as SGHDT and CDR2 as YYEEEE. Here the CDR3 DNA reads TGTGCCAGCGGATACGGGACTTTCTACAATGAGCAGTTCTTC. Protein sequence: CASGYGTFYNEQFF.

This chain joins TRBV2 and TRBJ2-2; D gene ambiguous. This CDR3 spans 12 amino acids. CDR1 SNHLY and CDR2 FYNNEI come from the germline V gene. The ends were cut back, 5 bases at V and 6 bases at J, with 7 bases in the middle. The CDR3 DNA reads as TGTGCCAGCAGTTACCACGCCGGGGAGCTGTTTTTT. Its translation is CASSYHAGELFF. The variable domain in full, completed from reference TRBV2 and TRBJ2-2, reads EPEVTQTPSHQVTQMGQEVILRCVPISNHLYFYWYRQILGQKVEFLVSFYNNEISEKSEIFDDQFSVERPDGSNFTLKIRSTKLEDSAMYFCASSYHAGELFFGEGSRLTVL.

The chain has TRBV7-2 and TRBJ1-3; TRBD1 aligns across 10 bases. The CDR3 is made up of 15 amino acids. Germline lookup yields CDR1 SGHTA and CDR2 FQGNSA. The ends lost 5 bases at V and 4 bases at J; junction bases unmatched: 5. The CDR3 DNA reads as TGTGCCAGCAGCGCAAGACAGGGGGCCGGAAACACCATATATTTT. Protein product: CASSARQGAGNTIYF. The full variable domain, its missing parts supplied by reference TRBV7-2 and TRBJ1-3, is GAGVSQSPSNKVTEKGKDVELRCDPISGHTALYWYRQSLGQGLEFLIYFQGNSAPDKSGLPSDRFSAERTGGSVSTLTIQRTQQEDSAVYLCASSARQGAGNTIYFGEGSWLTVV.

V and J are TRBV7-2 and TRBJ1-1; TRBD1 might be the D (5 bases). The CDR3 runs 13 residues. Trimming removed 5 bases at V and 2 bases at J, with 9 bases between. The germline CDR1 and CDR2 sequences are SGHTA and FQGNSA. CDR3 bases: TGTGCCAGCAGCCCAGGGTCTAACACTGAAGCTTTCTTT. It translates to CASSPGSNTEAFF. Complete variable domain (other parts from reference TRBV7-2 and TRBJ1-1): GAGVSQSPSNKVTEKGKDVELRCDPISGHTALYWYRQSLGQGLEFLIYFQGNSAPDKSGLPSDRFSAERTGGSVSTLTIQRTQQEDSAVYLCASSPGSNTEAFFGQGTRLTVV.

The chain has TRBV28 and TRBJ2-7; TRBD1 is a possible D gene (5 bases). V lost 2 bases and J 6 bases, leaving 17 bases between the germline ends. Germline assignment: CDR1 MDHEN and CDR2 SYDVKM. The CDR3 sequence is 15 residues long. The CDR3 is CASSLRSIVGPEQYF. The CDR3 coding sequence is TGTGCCAGCAGTTTAAGGAGCATTGTGGGGCCCGAGCAGTACTTC. The entire variable domain, with the rest obtained from reference TRBV28 and TRBJ2-7, is as follows: DVKVTQSSRYLVKRTGEKVFLECVQDMDHENMFWYRQDPGLGLRLIYFSYDVKMKEKGDIPEGYSVSREKKERFSLILESASTNQTSMYLCASSLRSIVGPEQYFGPGTRLTVT.

The chain recombines TRBV6-5 with TRBJ2-3; D is unresolved. Germline CDR1 MNHEY, CDR2 SVGAGI. Trimming took 0 bases from V and 6 from J, leaving 13 bases between them. CDR3 length: 15 amino acids. The CDR3, as DNA: TGTGCCAGCAGTTACTCAGTCTTGGGTGCCGATACGCAGTATTTT. This encodes CASSYSVLGADTQYF.

This clone turned up a few times. The rearrangement links TRBV11-3 to TRBJ2-3; D is possibly TRBD2 (5 bases). V was clipped by 2 bases and J by 3 bases, with 15 bases between them. The V gene's germline CDR1 is SGHNT and CDR2 YENEEA. This CDR3 is 16 amino acids long. The DNA for the CDR3 is TGTGCCAGCAGCTTATCTATGGGCCCGGGAACAGATACGCAGTATTTT. Its translation is CASSLSMGPGTDTQYF.

The chain links TRBV19 to TRBJ2-2; 10 nucleotides line up with TRBD2. The J segment lost 6 bases and the V segment lost 2 bases, leaving 3 bases of the junction unmatched. Germline CDR1 is LNHDA and CDR2 is SQIVND (reference sequence). CDR3 length: 15 amino acids. CDR3 nucleotides: TGTGCCAGTAGTATAAGCGGGAGGGGTCCCGGGGAGCTGTTTTTT. Its translation: CASSISGRGPGELFF.

V gene TRBV18 combines with J gene TRBJ1-2; D remains unclear. The V end was cut by 3 bases, the J end by 6 bases, with 14 bases between. CDR1 is KGHSH and CDR2 is LQKENI in the germline V gene. The CDR3 is 14 residues long. The CDR3 DNA reads as TGTGCCAGCTCACCCCAAGCGCGGGTGGATGGCTACACCTTC. Amino acids: CASSPQARVDGYTF.

This clone was found once. The V call is TRBV6-6, the J call TRBJ1-1; D might be TRBD1 (5 bases). From germline, CDR1 is MNHNY and CDR2 SVGAGI (reference sequence). V was cut by 6 bases and J by 4 bases, with 15 bases left in between. This CDR3 contains 14 residues. In nucleotides, the CDR3 is TGTGCCAGCAGACCCCCCGGGGGGTTCACTGAAGCTTTCTTT. Translation: CASRPPGGFTEAFF.

The chain joins TRBV6-4 to TRBJ2-3; 7 bases match TRBD2. Germline-derived CDR1 and CDR2 are MRHNA and SNTAGT. The CDR3 extends over 14 amino acids. V gave up 5 bases and J gave up 2 bases; unmatched junction bases: 4. This CDR3 is CASSSGDDTDTQYF. For the CDR3, the DNA is TGTGCCAGCAGTAGCGGGGACGACACAGATACGCAGTATTTT.